These 6 T cell receptor beta chains were all obtained from the same sample, sequenced in a study of blood T cell repertoires in COVID-19. Clones were read by immunoSEQ multiplex PCR, and TCRdb kept only the in-frame ones, dropping some. Here the sample spans about 200,000 clones, 70% to 85% being singletons. The sample taken for sequencing was peripheral blood. The receptors originated from a human donor in a cohort sampled during active COVID-19.

The chain is built from TRBV2 and TRBJ1-5, with 9 bases lining up with TRBD1. V shed 4 bases and J 8 bases; nucleotides not matched to a gene: 6. Germline CDR1 SNHLY, CDR2 FYNNEI. CDR3 size: 14 residues. CDR3 nucleotide sequence: TGTGCCAGCAGTGGGGGGACAGGGTACGAGCCCCAGCATTTT. This sequence encodes CASSGGTGYEPQHF.

The chain recombines TRBV13 with TRBJ2-2; unclear D gene. The germline V gene encodes CDR1 PRHDT and CDR2 FYEKMQ (reference sequence). V was pared by 5 bases and J by 7 bases, with 14 bases between. The CDR3 length is 14 residues. CDR3 in DNA: TGTGCCAGCAGCCCCGCGGCCCCGGGCGGGGAGCTGTTTTTT. This encodes CASSPAAPGGELFF.

The CDR3: CASSFTGSRNQPQHF. In DNA form, the CDR3 reads TGTGCCAGCAGTTTTACGGGGTCGCGCAATCAGCCCCAGCATTTT. The chain carries TRBV28 and TRBJ1-5; D unresolved. Between the trimmed V and J ends, which lost 3 bases and 2 bases, there was a span of 11 bases. CDR3 length: 15 amino acids. Germline V CDR1 and CDR2: MDHEN, SYDVKM.

The genes are TRBV9 and TRBJ2-1; TRBD2 matches 9 bases. The V and J ends lost 6 bases and 4 bases, in that order; junction bases with no gene match: 14. The length of the CDR3 is 17 residues. In germline, CDR1 is SGDLS, CDR2 YYNGEE. CDR3 nucleotides: TGTGCCAGCATCACTCTTACGGGACTAGCATCTTACAATGAGCAGTTCTTC. Amino acid sequence: CASITLTGLASYNEQFF. The entire variable domain, with the rest obtained from reference TRBV9 and TRBJ2-1, is as follows: DSGVTQTPKHLITATGQRVTLRCSPRSGDLSVYWYQQSLDQGLQFLIQYYNGEERAKGNILERFSAQQFPDLHSELNLSSLELGDSALYFCASITLTGLASYNEQFFGPGTRLTVL.

The genes are TRBV12-5 and TRBJ2-7; 7 bases agree with TRBD1. CDR3 length: 16 residues. Germline CDR1 LGHNT, CDR2 FRNRAP. Losses at the gene ends were 0 bases for V and 3 bases for J; bases not matched to a gene: 8. CDR3 residues: CASGLVKGQEDYEQYF. The DNA of the CDR3 is TGTGCTAGTGGTTTGGTAAAAGGACAGGAGGACTACGAGCAGTACTTC.

The sample holds one count of this clone. The chain uses TRBV5-1 and TRBJ2-1, with D possibly matching TRBD2 (5 bases). The V and J ends lost 1 base and 7 bases respectively, with 15 bases between them. The germline V gene encodes CDR1 SGHRS and CDR2 YFSETQ. The CDR3 is made up of 15 amino acids. CDR3 in amino acids: CASSLISESGNEQFF. The CDR3 DNA reads TGCGCCAGCAGCTTGATTTCCGAATCGGGGAATGAGCAGTTCTTC.